These T cell receptor beta chains were read from a single sample in a study of blood T cell repertoires in COVID-19. Produced via immunoSEQ multiplex PCR; TCRdb's table is partial and in-frame only. The profile shows about 190,000 clones, around 78% of them singletons. The sample taken for sequencing was peripheral blood. These receptors originate from a woman at least 80 years old with active or convalescent COVID-19. Both conserved end residues are part of each CDR3. D genes are given only for firm matches. A row's size may be missing; if present it is once, few, many or a size class.

D gene,V gene,J gene,clone size,CDR3 DNA,CDR3 protein
TRBD1,TRBV6-1,TRBJ1-5,-,TGTGCCAGCAGTGAGGGACAGATCAATCAGCCCCAGCATTTT,CASSEGQINQPQHF
-,TRBV28,TRBJ1-6,once,TGTGCCAGCAGCTCGACAGGTTTTGGTTCACCCCTCCACTTT,CASSSTGFGSPLHF
-,TRBV28,TRBJ1-4,few,TGTGCCAGCAGGGAACTAGGAGGAGGGGATGAAAAACTGTTTTTT,CASRELGGGDEKLFF
-,TRBV3-1/TRBV3-2,TRBJ2-5,-,TGTGCCAGCAGCCAAGGAACAGGGAGGGTCGAGACCCAGTACTTC,CASSQGTGRVETQYF
TRBD1,TRBV5-5,TRBJ1-2,-,TGTGCCAGCAGCTCGGGACAGTTGGTTGGCTACACCTTC,CASSSGQLVGYTF
TRBD1,TRBV28,TRBJ1-2,-,TGTGCCAGCAGTTCAAACAAACATACAGGGGGATATGGCTACACCTTC,CASSSNKHTGGYGYTF
-,TRBV7-9,TRBJ2-5,few,TGTGCCAGCAGCTTAGATGTTTCCAGGCGAGTTCGAGAGACCCAGTACTTC,CASSLDVSRRVRETQYF
-,TRBV27,TRBJ1-2,few,TGTGCCAGCAGTCAGACAGGAGCATACTATGGCTACACCTTC,CASSQTGAYYGYTF
TRBD2,TRBV9,TRBJ2-3,-,TGTGCCAGCAGCGTAGTCCTAGCGGGCACAGATACGCAGTATTTT,CASSVVLAGTDTQYF
-,TRBV7-2,TRBJ2-2,-,TGTGCCAGCAGTCTGTGGGCCCTGGGCGGGGAGCTGTTTTTT,CASSLWALGGELFF
TRBD1,TRBV6-2/TRBV6-3,TRBJ2-2,few,TGTGCCAGCAGTCAACTCTCCGGAAGACAGGGGAAAACCGGGGAGCTGTTTTTT,CASSQLSGRQGKTGELFF
-,TRBV3-1/TRBV3-2,TRBJ2-1,-,TGTGCCAGCAGCCAAGCAACTAGTACCTACAATGAGCAGTTCTTC,CASSQATSTYNEQFF
TRBD2,TRBV7-8,TRBJ2-1,-,TGTGCCAGCAGCTGGACTAGGGTGGTGAGGATGAATGAGCAGTTCTTC,CASSWTRVVRMNEQFF
-,TRBV10-3,TRBJ2-5,-,TGTGCCATCAGTGGGGGCGGGGAGGAGACCCAGTACTTC,CAISGGGEETQYF
-,TRBV19,TRBJ1-5,-,TGTGCCAGTAGCGTAGGGGCGGATCAGCCCCAGCATTTT,CASSVGADQPQHF
-,TRBV7-2,TRBJ1-1,-,TGTGCCAGCAGCCCCATTAGTCGCGGGGCTACTGAAGCTTTCTTT,CASSPISRGATEAFF
-,TRBV7-9,TRBJ2-4,-,TGTGCCAGCAGCCAAGCGGTAAACAAAAACATTCAGTACTTC,CASSQAVNKNIQYF
-,TRBV18,TRBJ2-7,once,TGTGCCAGCTCACCAGGCTCGGGGGATGAGCAGTACTTC,CASSPGSGDEQYF
-,TRBV30,TRBJ1-4,few,TGTGCCTGGAGTTTGACAGGCCTCAATGAAAAACTGTTTTTT,CAWSLTGLNEKLFF
-,TRBV5-4,TRBJ1-2,few,TGTGCCAGCAGCTTGATGACAGTAAATCCTATAGGCTACACCTTC,CASSLMTVNPIGYTF
TRBD1,TRBV6-5,TRBJ1-5,-,TGTGCCAGCAGTAACAGACAGGGGAATCAGCCCCAGCATTTT,CASSNRQGNQPQHF
-,TRBV19,TRBJ1-2,-,TGTGCCAGTAGTACCCATCGTGGCACCAACTATGGCTACACCTTC,CASSTHRGTNYGYTF
TRBD1,TRBV6-5,TRBJ2-3,-,TGTGCCAGCAGTTTCAGGACAGGGCGGGGCACAGATACGCAGTATTTT,CASSFRTGRGTDTQYF
-,TRBV24-1,TRBJ1-2,-,TGTGCCACCAGTGATGTGTCGGGGAGTTCGGATGGCTACACCTTC,CATSDVSGSSDGYTF
TRBD1,TRBV24-1,TRBJ1-5,-,TGTGCCACCAGTGATTCAAGGACAGGGGGCAATCAGCCCCAGCATTTT,CATSDSRTGGNQPQHF
-,TRBV11-3,TRBJ2-7,-,TGTGCCAGCAGCTTAGTCCCTTATATTCCCTACGAGCAGTACTTC,CASSLVPYIPYEQYF
-,TRBV6-2/TRBV6-3,TRBJ1-4,-,TGTGCCAGCAGTTACCCGAGGACGGACACCCTTAATGAAAAACTGTTTTTT,CASSYPRTDTLNEKLFF
TRBD1,TRBV4-3,TRBJ2-7,once,TGCGCCAGCAGCCAGGTATCCGGGACAGCCTACGAGCAGTACTTC,CASSQVSGTAYEQYF
TRBD1,TRBV6-6,TRBJ1-2,-,TGTGCCTGCGAGGGGGCCAACTATGGCTACACCTTC,CACEGANYGYTF
-,TRBV28,TRBJ1-1,few,TGTGCCAGCAGTTTATTAGGTTGGACATCCGATATGGCTGAAGCTTTCTTT,CASSLLGWTSDMAEAFF
-,TRBV3-1/TRBV3-2,TRBJ2-3,few,TGTGCCAGCAGCCAAGATTTTGACAGAACAGTGACAGATACGCAGTATTTT,CASSQDFDRTVTDTQYF
TRBD2,TRBV23-1,TRBJ2-1,many,TGCGCCAGCAGTCAATTGATGGGACTAGCGGAAGACAATGAGCAGTTCTTC,CASSQLMGLAEDNEQFF
-,TRBV7-2,TRBJ1-3,-,TGTGCCAGCAGCTTCTTAAACACCATATATTTT,CASSFLNTIYF
TRBD1,TRBV3-1/TRBV3-2,TRBJ1-2,few,TGTGCCAGCAGCCAAGGTCCGCTGACAGGGGCCGGCTACACCTTC,CASSQGPLTGAGYTF
-,TRBV3-1/TRBV3-2,TRBJ1-4,-,TGTGCCAGCAGCCCGGAGAGGGAAAAACTGTTTTTT,CASSPEREKLFF
TRBD2,TRBV6-5,TRBJ2-7,-,TGTGCCAGCAGCCTAGCGGGTAACCCAGAGCAGTACTTC,CASSLAGNPEQYF
TRBD2,TRBV6-4,TRBJ2-1,-,TGTGCCAGCAGTGCGGAGGGACTAGCGGCCCTACAGTTCTTC,CASSAEGLAALQFF